This T cell receptor beta chain was documented in a study of brain T cells in children with intractable seizures. Produced via immunoSEQ multiplex PCR; TCRdb's table is partial and in-frame only. The sample lists 110,000 or so clones; around 94% were seen once. Sequencing was limited to surgery cases with top T cell transcript signatures in brain tissue. Trimming removed 3 bases at V and 8 bases at J, with 7 bases between. CDR1 SGHTA and CDR2 FQGNSA come from the germline V gene. The CDR3 extends over 12 amino acids. This rearrangement joins TRBV7-2 to TRBJ1-4; tentative D call: TRBD1 (5 bases). The sequence was obtained from a boy in the first two years of life with hemimegalencephaly and intractable seizures. The sequenced sample was peripheral blood, obtained at surgery. This CDR3 is CASSFGGEKLFF. The CDR3 DNA is TGTGCCAGCAGCTTTGGGGGGGAAAAACTGTTTTTT.